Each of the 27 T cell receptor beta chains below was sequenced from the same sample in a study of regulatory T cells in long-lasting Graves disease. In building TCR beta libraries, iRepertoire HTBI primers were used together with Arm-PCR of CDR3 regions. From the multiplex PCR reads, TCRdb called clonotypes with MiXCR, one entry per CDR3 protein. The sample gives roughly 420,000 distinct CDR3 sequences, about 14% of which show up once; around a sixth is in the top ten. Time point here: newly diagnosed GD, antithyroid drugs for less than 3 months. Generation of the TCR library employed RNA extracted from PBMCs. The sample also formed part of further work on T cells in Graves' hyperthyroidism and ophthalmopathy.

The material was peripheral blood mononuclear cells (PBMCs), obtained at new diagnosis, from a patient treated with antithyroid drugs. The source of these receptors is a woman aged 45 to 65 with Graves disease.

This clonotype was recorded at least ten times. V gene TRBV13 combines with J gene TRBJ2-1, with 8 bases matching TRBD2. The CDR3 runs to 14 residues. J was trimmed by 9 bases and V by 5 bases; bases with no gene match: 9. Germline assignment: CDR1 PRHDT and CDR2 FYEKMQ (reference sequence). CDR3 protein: CASSPGLAGAEQFF. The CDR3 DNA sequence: TGTGCCAGCAGCCCTGGACTAGCTGGGGCTGAGCAGTTCTTC.

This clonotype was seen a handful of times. The CDR3 region is CASSFVSQGAPQHF. The CDR3 region has the DNA TGTGCCAGCAGCTTCGTTTCCCAGGGAGCGCCCCAGCATTTT. The gene calls are TRBV7-2 and TRBJ1-5, with a possible D match to TRBD1 (5 bases). CDR3 size: 14 residues. The germline V gene encodes CDR1 SGHTA and CDR2 FQGNSA. Trimming left V 3 bases short and J 9 bases short, with 15 bases between.

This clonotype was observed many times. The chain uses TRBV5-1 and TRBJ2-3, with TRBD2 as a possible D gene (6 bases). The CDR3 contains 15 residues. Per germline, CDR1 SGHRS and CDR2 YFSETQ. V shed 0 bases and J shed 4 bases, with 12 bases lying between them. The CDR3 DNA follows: TGCGCCAGCAGCTTGGCCTCGGGGGAGGCAGATACGCAGTATTTT. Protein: CASSLASGEADTQYF.

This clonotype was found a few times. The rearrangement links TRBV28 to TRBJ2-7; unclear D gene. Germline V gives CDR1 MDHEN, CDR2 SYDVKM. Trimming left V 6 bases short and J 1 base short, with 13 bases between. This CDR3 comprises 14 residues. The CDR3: CASSLVLDSYEQYF. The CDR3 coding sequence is TGTGCCAGCAGCTTGGTTTTGGATTCCTACGAGCAGTACTTC.

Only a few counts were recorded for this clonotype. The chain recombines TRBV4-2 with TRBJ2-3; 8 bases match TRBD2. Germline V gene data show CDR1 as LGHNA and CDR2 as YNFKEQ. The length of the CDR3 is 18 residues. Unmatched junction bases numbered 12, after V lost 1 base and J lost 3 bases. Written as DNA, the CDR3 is TGTGCCAGCAGCCAAGCCCGGGTGAACCAGCGGGGGACAGATACGCAGTATTTT. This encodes CASSQARVNQRGTDTQYF.

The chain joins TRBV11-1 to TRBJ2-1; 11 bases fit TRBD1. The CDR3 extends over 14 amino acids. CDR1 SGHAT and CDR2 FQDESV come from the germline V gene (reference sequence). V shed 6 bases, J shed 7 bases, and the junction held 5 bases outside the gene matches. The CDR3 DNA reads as TGTGCCAGCAGGGCGGGACAGGGGGGAAATGAGCAGTTCTTC. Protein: CASRAGQGGNEQFF.

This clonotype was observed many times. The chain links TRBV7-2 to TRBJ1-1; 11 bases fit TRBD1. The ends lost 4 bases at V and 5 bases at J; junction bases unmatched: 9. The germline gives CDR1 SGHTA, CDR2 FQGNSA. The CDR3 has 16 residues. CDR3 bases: TGTGCCAGCAGCTCATATCCGGGACAGGGGGGTACTGAAGCTTTCTTT. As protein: CASSSYPGQGGTEAFF. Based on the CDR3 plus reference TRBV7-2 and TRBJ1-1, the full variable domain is GAGVSQSPSNKVTEKGKDVELRCDPISGHTALYWYRQSLGQGLEFLIYFQGNSAPDKSGLPSDRFSAERTGGSVSTLTIQRTQQEDSAVYLCASSSYPGQGGTEAFFGQGTRLTVV.

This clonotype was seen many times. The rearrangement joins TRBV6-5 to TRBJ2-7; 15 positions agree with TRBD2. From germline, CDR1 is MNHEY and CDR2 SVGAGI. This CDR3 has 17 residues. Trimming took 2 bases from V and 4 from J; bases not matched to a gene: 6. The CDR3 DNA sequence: TGTGCCAGCAGTTACGTCTCCGGGACTAGCGGGAGGTACGAGCAGTACTTC. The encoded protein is CASSYVSGTSGRYEQYF.

The CDR3 nucleotides read TGCAGCGTCTGGACGGGACAGGGGTACAACGAGCAGTACTTC. Protein product: CSVWTGQGYNEQYF. The rearrangement joins TRBV29-1 to TRBJ2-7, with 10 bases lining up with TRBD1. The CDR3 length is 14 residues. The trim removed 6 bases at V and 5 bases at J, leaving 10 bases unmatched. In germline, CDR1 is SQVTM, CDR2 ANQGSEA.

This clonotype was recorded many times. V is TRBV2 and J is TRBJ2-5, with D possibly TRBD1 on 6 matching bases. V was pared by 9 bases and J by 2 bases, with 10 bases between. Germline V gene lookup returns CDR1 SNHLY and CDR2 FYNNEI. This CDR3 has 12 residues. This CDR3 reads CASSGEQETQYF. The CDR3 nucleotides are TGTGCCAGTTCAGGGGAGCAAGAGACCCAGTACTTC.

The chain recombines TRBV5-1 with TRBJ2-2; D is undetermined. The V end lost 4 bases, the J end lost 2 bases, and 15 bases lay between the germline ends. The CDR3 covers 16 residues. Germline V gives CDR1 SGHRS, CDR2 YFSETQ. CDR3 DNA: TGCGCCAGCAGCGCGGCTGGGCCGACAAACACCGGGGAGCTGTTTTTT. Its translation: CASSAAGPTNTGELFF.

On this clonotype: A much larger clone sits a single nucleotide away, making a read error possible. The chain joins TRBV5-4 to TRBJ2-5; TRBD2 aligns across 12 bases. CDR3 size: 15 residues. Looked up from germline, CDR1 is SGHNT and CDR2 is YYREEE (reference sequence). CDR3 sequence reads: CASSFRLAGGEIQYF. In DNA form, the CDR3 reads TGTGCCAGCAGCTTTCGTCTAGCGGGAGGGGAGATCCAGTACTTC.

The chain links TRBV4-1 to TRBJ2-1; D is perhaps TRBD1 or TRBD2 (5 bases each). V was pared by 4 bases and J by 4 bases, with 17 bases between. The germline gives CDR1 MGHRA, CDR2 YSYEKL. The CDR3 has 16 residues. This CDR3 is CASSPLGGGAYNEQFF. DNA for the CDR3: TGCGCCAGCAGCCCCCTTGGGGGTGGTGCTTACAATGAGCAGTTCTTC.

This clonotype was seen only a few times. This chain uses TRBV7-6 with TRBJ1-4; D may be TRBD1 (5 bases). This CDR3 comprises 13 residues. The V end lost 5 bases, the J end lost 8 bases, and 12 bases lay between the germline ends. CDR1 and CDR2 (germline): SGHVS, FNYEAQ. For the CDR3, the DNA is TGTGCCAGCAGCATCAGGGTTCGGGAAAAACTGTTTTTT. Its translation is CASSIRVREKLFF.

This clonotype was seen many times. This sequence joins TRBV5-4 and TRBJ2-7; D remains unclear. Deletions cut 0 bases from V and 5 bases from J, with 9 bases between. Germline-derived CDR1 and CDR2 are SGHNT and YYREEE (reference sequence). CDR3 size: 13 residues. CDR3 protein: CASSLVGHHEQYF. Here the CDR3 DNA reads TGTGCCAGCAGCTTGGTAGGGCACCACGAGCAGTACTTC.

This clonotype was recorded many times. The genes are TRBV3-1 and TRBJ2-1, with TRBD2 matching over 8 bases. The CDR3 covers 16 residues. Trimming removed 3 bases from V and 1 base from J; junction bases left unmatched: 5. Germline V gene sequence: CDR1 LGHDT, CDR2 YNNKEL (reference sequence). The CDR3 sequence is CASSHLAGPSYNEQFF. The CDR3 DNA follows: TGTGCCAGCAGCCACTTAGCGGGACCATCCTACAATGAGCAGTTCTTC.

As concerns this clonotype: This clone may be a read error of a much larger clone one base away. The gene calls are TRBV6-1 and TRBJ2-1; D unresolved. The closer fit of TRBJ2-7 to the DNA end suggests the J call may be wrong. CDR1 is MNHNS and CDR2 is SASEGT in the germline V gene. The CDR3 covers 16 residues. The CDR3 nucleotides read TGTGCCAGCAGGACTCCGACTCGTTTTCGATACAATGAGCAGTACTTC. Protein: CASRTPTRFRYNEQYF.

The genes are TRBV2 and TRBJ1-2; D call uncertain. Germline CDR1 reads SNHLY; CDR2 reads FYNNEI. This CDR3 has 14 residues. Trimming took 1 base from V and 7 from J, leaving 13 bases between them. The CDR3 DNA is TGTGCCAGCAGTGAAGAGGGCGCCGATCCTGGCTACACCTTC. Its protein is CASSEEGADPGYTF.

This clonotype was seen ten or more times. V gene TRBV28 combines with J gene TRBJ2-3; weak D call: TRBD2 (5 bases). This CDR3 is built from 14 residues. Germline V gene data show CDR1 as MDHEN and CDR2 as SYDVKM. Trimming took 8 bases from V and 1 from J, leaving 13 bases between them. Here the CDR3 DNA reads TGTGCCAGCTCCCGTGAGGGTGGCACAGATACGCAGTATTTT. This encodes CASSREGGTDTQYF.

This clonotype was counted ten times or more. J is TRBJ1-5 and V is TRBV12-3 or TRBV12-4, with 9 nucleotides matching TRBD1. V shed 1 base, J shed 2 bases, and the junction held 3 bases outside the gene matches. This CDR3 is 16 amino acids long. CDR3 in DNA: TGTGCCAGCAGTTTAGTACAGGGGGCTGGCAATCAGCCCCAGCATTTT. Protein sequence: CASSLVQGAGNQPQHF.

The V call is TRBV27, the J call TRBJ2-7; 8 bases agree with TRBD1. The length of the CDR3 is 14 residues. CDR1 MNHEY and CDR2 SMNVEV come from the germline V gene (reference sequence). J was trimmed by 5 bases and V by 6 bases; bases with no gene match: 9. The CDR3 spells CASSYGQGSHEQYF. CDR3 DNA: TGTGCCAGCAGCTATGGACAGGGTAGCCACGAGCAGTACTTC.

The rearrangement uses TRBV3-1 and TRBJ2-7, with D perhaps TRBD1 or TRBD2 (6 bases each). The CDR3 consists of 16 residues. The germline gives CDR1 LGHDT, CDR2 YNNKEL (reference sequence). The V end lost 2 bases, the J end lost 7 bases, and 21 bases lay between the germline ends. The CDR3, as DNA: TGTGCCAGCAGCCAACCGAGGGGGGTGACGTCTGGAGAGCAGTACTTC. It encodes CASSQPRGVTSGEQYF.

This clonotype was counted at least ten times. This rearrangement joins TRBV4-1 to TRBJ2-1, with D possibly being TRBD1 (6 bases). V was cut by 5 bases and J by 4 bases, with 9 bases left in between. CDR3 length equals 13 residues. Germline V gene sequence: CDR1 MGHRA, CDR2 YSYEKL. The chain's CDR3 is CASSYGQYNEQFF. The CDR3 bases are TGCGCCAGCAGCTACGGACAGTACAATGAGCAGTTCTTC.

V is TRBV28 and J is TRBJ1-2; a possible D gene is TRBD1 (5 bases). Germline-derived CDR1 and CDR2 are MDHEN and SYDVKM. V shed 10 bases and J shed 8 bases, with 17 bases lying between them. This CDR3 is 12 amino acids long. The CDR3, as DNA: TGTGCCATGGGCAGGGAGGAAGGAGGCTACACCTTC. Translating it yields CAMGREEGGYTF.

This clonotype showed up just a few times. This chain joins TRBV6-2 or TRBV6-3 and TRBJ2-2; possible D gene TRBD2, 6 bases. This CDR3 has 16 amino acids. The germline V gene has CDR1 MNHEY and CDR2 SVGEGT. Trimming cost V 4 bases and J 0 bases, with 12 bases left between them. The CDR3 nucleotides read TGTGCCAGCAGTTGGGTTCTAGCGTCGAACACCGGGGAGCTGTTTTTT. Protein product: CASSWVLASNTGELFF.

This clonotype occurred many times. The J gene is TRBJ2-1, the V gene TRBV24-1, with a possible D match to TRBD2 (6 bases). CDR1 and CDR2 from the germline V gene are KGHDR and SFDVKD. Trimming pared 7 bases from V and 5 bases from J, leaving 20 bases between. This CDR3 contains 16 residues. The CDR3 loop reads CATSLSRARENNEQFF. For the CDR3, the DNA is TGTGCCACCAGCCTTTCCAGGGCGCGGGAAAACAATGAGCAGTTCTTC.

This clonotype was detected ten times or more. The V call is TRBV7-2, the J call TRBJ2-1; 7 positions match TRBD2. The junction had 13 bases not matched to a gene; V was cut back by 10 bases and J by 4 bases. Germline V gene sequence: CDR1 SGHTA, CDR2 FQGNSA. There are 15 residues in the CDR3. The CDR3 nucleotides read TGTGCCACCTCGACTGCAAGCGGGGAGTACAATGAGCAGTTCTTC. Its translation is CATSTASGEYNEQFF.